The clone carrying this T cell receptor beta chain was counted only a few times. Its antigen is unknown. The data are from a study of vaccination and CD4 T cells after COVID-19. Treatment noted: roughly nine-day PBMC culture with coronavirus spike peptide pools or control peptides (ViraFEST assay). V dropped 0 bases and J dropped 0 bases, with 6 bases sitting between them. Germline assignment: CDR1 MNHEY and CDR2 SVGAGI. This CDR3 region has 16 residues. Researchers used the Oncomine TCR Beta short-read assay to sequence DNA from cultured CD4+ T cells. TCRdb used MiXCR to reprocess the PCR reads, holding one entry per CDR3 protein. The sample has under 15,000 distinct CDR3 sequences, roughly 59% seen once.

Specimen: CD4+ T cells from blood, cultured in vitro. The chain couples TRBV6-5 to TRBJ1-6; D is unclear. This TCR came from a human donor who had recovered from COVID-19. CDR3 loop: CASSYSGRSYNSPLHF. Written as DNA, the CDR3 is TGTGCCAGCAGTTACTCGGGTCGCTCCTATAATTCACCCCTCCACTTT.